This is a list of T cell receptor beta chains from one sample in a study of Graves' ophthalmopathy and Graves' hyperthyroidism. Using its own MiXCR run on the multiplex PCR reads, TCRdb lists one record per CDR3 protein. The top ten clones hold around 10% of a sample with some 1.1 million distinct CDR3 sequences, about 36% of them seen once. Source material: peripheral blood or thyroid tissue (not recorded which). The receptor source for this set is an adult man with Graves' hyperthyroidism. Each CDR3 is given with its conserved first and last residue. A D gene is named only where the DNA matches it firmly. Clone sizes are given selectively: once, few, many, or a class where the clone is expanded.

cdr3_length: 16; d_call: TRBD1; j_call: TRBJ1-5; clone_size: .; v_call: TRBV12-3/TRBV12-4; cdr3_aa: CASSPRHRGGIQPQHF; cdr3_nt: TGTGCCAGCAGCCCCCGTCACAGGGGAGGCATTCAGCCCCAGCATTTT
cdr3_length: 14; d_call: TRBD2; j_call: TRBJ2-7; clone_size: many; v_call: TRBV7-9; cdr3_aa: CASSPGTSGSVEYF; cdr3_nt: TGTGCCAGCAGCCCCGGGACTAGCGGGAGTGTAGAGTACTTC
cdr3_length: 13; d_call: .; j_call: TRBJ2-7; clone_size: many; v_call: TRBV7-9; cdr3_aa: CASSPGRDYEQYF; cdr3_nt: TGTGCCAGCAGCCCCGGACGGGACTACGAGCAGTACTTC
cdr3_length: 15; d_call: .; j_call: TRBJ1-2; clone_size: .; v_call: TRBV5-8; cdr3_aa: CASSLAGGAGYGYTF; cdr3_nt: TGTGCCAGCAGCTTGGCTGGGGGGGCCGGCTATGGCTACACCTTC
cdr3_length: 14; d_call: .; j_call: TRBJ1-4; clone_size: few; v_call: TRBV20-1; cdr3_aa: CSARSQGWGEKLFF; cdr3_nt: TGCAGTGCTAGAAGTCAGGGTTGGGGCGAAAAACTGTTTTTT
cdr3_length: 10; d_call: .; j_call: TRBJ2-5; clone_size: many; v_call: TRBV30; cdr3_aa: CARPQETQYF; cdr3_nt: TGTGCCAGACCTCAAGAGACCCAGTACTTC
cdr3_length: 13; d_call: .; j_call: TRBJ2-7; clone_size: .; v_call: TRBV24-1; cdr3_aa: CATSDFPSAEQYF; cdr3_nt: TGTGCCACCAGTGATTTCCCCTCCGCCGAGCAGTACTTC
cdr3_length: 16; d_call: TRBD2; j_call: TRBJ2-5; clone_size: many; v_call: TRBV11-2; cdr3_aa: CASSYGTSGGRETQYF; cdr3_nt: TGTGCCAGCAGCTACGGGACTAGCGGGGGACGAGAGACCCAGTACTTC
cdr3_length: 13; d_call: .; j_call: TRBJ2-7; clone_size: .; v_call: TRBV2; cdr3_aa: CASSEGLQPQQYF; cdr3_nt: TGTGCCAGCAGTGAGGGGTTGCAGCCCCAGCAGTACTTC
cdr3_length: 13; d_call: TRBD1; j_call: TRBJ2-5; clone_size: few; v_call: TRBV7-7; cdr3_aa: CASRRQGPGTQYF; cdr3_nt: TGTGCCAGCAGAAGACAGGGTCCCGGGACCCAGTACTTC
cdr3_length: 17; d_call: TRBD2; j_call: TRBJ2-7; clone_size: many; v_call: TRBV10-3; cdr3_aa: CAISEPSTSGGSYEQYF; cdr3_nt: TGTGCCATCAGTGAACCTTCGACTAGCGGAGGCTCCTACGAGCAGTACTTC